The clone carrying this T cell receptor beta chain came up once. Its antigen is currently unknown. The data belong to a study of Ad26.COV2.S vaccination and SARS-CoV-2 variants. Generated by immunoSEQ multiplex PCR, the TCRdb table keeps only in-frame clones and is missing some. The data contain roughly 380,000 clones, about 90% of them seen just once; the ten biggest clones take up roughly 3.9%. Overall study results and limits: Breadth, reportedly substantial, characterized the spike-specific CD8+ and CD4+ T cell responses after vaccination. Vaccine and placebo groups showed comparable non-spike TCR breadth. Spike-specific TCR breadth in vaccine recipients exceeded that seen in placebo recipients. Possibly, TCR breadth and depth analyses underestimated total T cell responses.

The source is a human donor who had recovered from COVID-19. Material: peripheral blood, obtained after recovery from COVID-19.

CDR3 in amino acids: CASEVNYGYTF. As DNA, the CDR3 is TGTGCTAGTGAGGTTAACTATGGCTACACCTTC. The chain recombines TRBV12-5 with TRBJ1-2; no reliable D call. The CDR3 totals 11 residues. Between the trimmed V and J ends, which lost 7 bases and 1 base, there was a span of 4 bases. CDR1 LGHNT and CDR2 FRNRAP come from the germline V gene. Based on the CDR3 plus reference TRBV12-5 and TRBJ1-2, the full variable domain is DARVTQTPRHKVTEMGQEVTMRCQPILGHNTVFWYRQTMMQGLELLAYFRNRAPLDDSGMPKDRFSAEMPDATLATLKIQPSEPRDSAVYFCASEVNYGYTFGSGTRLTVV.